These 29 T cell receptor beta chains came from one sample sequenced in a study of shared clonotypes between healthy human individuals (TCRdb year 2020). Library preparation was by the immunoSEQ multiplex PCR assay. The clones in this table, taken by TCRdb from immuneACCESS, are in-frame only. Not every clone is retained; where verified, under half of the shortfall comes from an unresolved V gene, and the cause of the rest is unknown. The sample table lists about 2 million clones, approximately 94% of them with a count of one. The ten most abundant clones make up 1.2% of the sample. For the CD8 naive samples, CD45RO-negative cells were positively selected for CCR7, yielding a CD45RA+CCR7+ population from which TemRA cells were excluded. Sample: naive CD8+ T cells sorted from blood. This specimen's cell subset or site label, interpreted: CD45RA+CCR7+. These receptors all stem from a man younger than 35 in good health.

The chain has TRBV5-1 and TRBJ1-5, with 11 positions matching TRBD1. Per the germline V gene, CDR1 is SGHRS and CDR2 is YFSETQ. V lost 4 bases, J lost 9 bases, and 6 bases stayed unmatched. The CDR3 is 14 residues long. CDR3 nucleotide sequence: TGCGCCAGCAGCCTGGGGACAGGGGGTATGCCCCAGCATTTT. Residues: CASSLGTGGMPQHF.

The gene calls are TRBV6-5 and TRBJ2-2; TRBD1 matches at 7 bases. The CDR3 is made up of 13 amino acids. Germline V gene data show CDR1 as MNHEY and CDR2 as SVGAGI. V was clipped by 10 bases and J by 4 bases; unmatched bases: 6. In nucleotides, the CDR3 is TGTGCCACGAGACAGGGAAGCACCGGGGAGCTGTTTTTT. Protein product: CATRQGSTGELFF.

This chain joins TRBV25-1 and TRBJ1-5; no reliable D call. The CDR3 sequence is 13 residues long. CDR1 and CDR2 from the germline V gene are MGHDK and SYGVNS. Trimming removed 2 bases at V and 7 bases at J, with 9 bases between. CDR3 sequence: CASSEVSGQPQHF. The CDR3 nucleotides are TGTGCCAGCAGTGAAGTAAGTGGGCAGCCCCAGCATTTT. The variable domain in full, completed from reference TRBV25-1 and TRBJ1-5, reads EADIYQTPRYLVIGTGKKITLECSQTMGHDKMYWYQQDPGMELHLIHYSYGVNSTEKGDLSSESTVSRIRTEHFPLTLESARPSHTSQYLCASSEVSGQPQHFGDGTRLSIL.

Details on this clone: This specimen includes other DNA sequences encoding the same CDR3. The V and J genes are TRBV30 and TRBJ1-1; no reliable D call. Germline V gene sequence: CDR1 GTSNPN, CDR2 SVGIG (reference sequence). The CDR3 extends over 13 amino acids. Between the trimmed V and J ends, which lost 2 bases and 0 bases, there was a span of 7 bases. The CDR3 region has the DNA TGTGCCTGGAGTTCCAGCTTGAACACTGAAGCTTTCTTT. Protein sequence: CAWSSSLNTEAFF.

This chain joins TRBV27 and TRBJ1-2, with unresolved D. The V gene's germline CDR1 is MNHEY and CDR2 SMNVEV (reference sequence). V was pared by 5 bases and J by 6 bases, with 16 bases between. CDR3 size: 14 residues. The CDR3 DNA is TGTGCCAGCAGTCAACTTACCGCGCCCCATGGCTACACCTTC. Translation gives CASSQLTAPHGYTF.

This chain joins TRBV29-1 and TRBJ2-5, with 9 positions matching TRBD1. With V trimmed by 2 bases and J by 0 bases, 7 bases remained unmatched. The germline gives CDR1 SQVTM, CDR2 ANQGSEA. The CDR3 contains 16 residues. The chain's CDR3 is CSVEPWTGVYQETQYF. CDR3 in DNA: TGCAGCGTTGAACCTTGGACAGGGGTGTACCAAGAGACCCAGTACTTC.

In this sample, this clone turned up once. For the CDR3, the DNA is TGTGCCAGCAGCTTTGGGGGGGGCCCAGATACGCAGTATTTT. This translates into CASSFGGGPDTQYF. The genes are TRBV7-6 and TRBJ2-3; D is possibly TRBD2 (7 bases). Germline values: CDR1 SGHVS, CDR2 FNYEAQ. Between the trimmed V and J ends, which lost 3 bases and 4 bases, there was a span of 11 bases. The CDR3 extends over 14 amino acids.

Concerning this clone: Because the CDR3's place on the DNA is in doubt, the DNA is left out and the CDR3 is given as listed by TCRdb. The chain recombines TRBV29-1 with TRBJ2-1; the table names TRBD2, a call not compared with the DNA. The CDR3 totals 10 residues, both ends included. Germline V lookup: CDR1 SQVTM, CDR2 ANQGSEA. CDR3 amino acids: CSVGSGIPFF.

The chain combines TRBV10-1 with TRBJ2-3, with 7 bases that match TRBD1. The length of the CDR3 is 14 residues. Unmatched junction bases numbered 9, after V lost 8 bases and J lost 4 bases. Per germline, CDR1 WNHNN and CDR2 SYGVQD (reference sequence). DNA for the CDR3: TGCGCCAGCTCGACGGACAGGTGGTCAGATACGCAGTATTTT. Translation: CASSTDRWSDTQYF.

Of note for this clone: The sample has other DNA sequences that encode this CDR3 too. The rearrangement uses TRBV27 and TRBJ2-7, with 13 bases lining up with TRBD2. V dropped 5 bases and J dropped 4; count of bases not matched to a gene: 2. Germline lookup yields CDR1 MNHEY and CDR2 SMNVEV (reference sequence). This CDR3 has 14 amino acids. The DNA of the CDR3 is TGTGCCAGCAGTCCGGGACTAGCGGGATACGAGCAGTACTTC. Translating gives CASSPGLAGYEQYF.

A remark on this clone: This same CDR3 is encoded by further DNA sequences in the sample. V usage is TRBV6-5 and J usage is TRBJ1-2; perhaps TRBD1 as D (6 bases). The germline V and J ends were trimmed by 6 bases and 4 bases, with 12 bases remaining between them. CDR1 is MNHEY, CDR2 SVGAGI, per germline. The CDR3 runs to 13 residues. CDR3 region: CASSPGQFYGYTF. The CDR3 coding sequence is TGTGCCAGCAGCCCAGGACAGTTCTATGGCTACACCTTC.

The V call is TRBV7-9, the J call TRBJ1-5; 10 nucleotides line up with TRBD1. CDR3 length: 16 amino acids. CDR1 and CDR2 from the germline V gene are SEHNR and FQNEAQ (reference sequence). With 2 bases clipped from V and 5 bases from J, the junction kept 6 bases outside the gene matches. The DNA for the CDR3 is TGTGCCAGCAGCTTATTTATAGGGACAGGGGATCAGCCCCAGCATTTT. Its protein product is CASSLFIGTGDQPQHF. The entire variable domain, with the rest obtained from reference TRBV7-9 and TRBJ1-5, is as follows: DTGVSQNPRHKITKRGQNVTFRCDPISEHNRLYWYRQTLGQGPEFLTYFQNEAQLEKSRLLSDRFSAERPKGSFSTLEIQRTEQGDSAMYLCASSLFIGTGDQPQHFGDGTRLSIL.

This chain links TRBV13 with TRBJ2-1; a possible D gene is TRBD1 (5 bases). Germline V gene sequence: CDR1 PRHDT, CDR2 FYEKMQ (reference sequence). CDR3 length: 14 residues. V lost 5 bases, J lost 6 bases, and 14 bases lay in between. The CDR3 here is CASSPRLGANEQFF. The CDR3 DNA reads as TGTGCCAGCAGCCCCCGGCTAGGGGCCAATGAGCAGTTCTTC. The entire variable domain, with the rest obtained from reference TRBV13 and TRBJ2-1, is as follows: AAGVIQSPRHLIKEKRETATLKCYPIPRHDTVYWYQQGPGQDPQFLISFYEKMQSDKGSIPDRFSAQQFSDYHSELNMSSLELGDSALYFCASSPRLGANEQFFGPGTRLTVL.

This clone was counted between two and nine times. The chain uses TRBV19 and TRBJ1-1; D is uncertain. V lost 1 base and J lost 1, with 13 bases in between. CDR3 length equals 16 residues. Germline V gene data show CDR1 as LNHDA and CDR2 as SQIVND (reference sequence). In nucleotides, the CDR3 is TGTGCCAGTAGTATAGGGATTGGACTGACGAACACTGAAGCTTTCTTT. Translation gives CASSIGIGLTNTEAFF. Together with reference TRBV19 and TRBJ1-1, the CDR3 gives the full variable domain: DGGITQSPKYLFRKEGQNVTLSCEQNLNHDAMYWYRQDPGQGLRLIYYSQIVNDFQKGDIAEGYSVSREKKESFPLTVTSAQKNPTAFYLCASSIGIGLTNTEAFFGQGTRLTVV.

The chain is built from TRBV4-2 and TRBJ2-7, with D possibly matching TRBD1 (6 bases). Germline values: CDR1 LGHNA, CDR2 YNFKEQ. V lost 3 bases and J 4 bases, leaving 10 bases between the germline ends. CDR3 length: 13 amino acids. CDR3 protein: CASSHGTQYEQYF. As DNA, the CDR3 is TGTGCCAGCAGCCATGGGACACAGTACGAGCAGTACTTC.

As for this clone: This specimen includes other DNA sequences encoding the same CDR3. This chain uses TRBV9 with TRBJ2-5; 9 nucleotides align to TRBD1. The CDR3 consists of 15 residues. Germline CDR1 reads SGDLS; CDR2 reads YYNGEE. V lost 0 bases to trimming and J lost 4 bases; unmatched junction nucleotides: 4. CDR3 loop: CASSVGQGEGETQYF. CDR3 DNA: TGTGCCAGCAGCGTAGGACAGGGGGAAGGAGAGACCCAGTACTTC.

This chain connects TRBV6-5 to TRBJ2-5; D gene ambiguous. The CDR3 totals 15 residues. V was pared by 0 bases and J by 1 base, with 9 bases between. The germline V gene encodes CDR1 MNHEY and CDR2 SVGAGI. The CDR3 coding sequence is TGTGCCAGCAGTTACTCGTCCGGACGCCAAGAGACCCAGTACTTC. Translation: CASSYSSGRQETQYF.

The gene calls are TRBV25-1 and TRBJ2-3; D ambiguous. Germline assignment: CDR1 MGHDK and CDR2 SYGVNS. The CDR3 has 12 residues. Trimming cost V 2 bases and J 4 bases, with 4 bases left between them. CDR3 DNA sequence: TGTGCCAGCAGTGAAAGTGCAGATACGCAGTATTTT. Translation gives CASSESADTQYF.

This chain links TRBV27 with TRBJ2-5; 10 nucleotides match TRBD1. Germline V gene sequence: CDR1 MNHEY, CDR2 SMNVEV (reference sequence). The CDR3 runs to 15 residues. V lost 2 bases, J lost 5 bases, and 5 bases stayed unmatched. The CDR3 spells CASSLAGQGSETQYF. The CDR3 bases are TGTGCCAGCAGTTTAGCGGGACAGGGGTCGGAGACCCAGTACTTC.

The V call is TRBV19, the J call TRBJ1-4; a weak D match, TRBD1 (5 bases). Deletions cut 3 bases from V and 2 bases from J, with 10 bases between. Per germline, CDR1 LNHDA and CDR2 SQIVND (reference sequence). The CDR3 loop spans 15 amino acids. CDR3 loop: CASSIRTSTNEKLFF. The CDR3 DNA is TGTGCCAGTAGTATCCGGACATCTACTAATGAAAAACTGTTTTTT.

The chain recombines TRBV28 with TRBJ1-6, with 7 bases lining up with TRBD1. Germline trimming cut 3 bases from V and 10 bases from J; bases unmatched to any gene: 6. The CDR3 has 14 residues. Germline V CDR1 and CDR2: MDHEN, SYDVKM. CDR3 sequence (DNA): TGTGCCAGCAGTTTGACAGGGTTGGGGTCACCCCTCCACTTT. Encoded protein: CASSLTGLGSPLHF.

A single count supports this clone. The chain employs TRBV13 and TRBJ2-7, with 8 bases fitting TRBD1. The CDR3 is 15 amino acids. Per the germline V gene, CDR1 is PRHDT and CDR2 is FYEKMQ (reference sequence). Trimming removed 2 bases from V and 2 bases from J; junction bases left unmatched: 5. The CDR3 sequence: CASSLTGTGAYEQYF. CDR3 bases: TGTGCCAGCAGCTTAACCGGGACAGGAGCCTACGAGCAGTACTTC.

The CDR3 DNA is TGTGCCAGCAGTCCCCCTATTGGCGGGGGCACAGATACGCAGTATTTT. Its protein is CASSPPIGGGTDTQYF. The chain uses TRBV7-9 and TRBJ2-3, with a tentative D call TRBD2 (6 bases). V lost 6 bases, J lost 1 base, and 17 bases lay in between. The CDR3 extends over 16 amino acids. Looked up from germline, CDR1 is SEHNR and CDR2 is FQNEAQ (reference sequence).

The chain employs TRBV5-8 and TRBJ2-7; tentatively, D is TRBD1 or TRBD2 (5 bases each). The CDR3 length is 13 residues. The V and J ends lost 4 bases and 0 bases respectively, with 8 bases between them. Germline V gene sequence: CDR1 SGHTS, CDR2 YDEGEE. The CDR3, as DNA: TGTGCCAGCAGCGCAGGGAGCTCCTACGAGCAGTACTTC. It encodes CASSAGSSYEQYF.

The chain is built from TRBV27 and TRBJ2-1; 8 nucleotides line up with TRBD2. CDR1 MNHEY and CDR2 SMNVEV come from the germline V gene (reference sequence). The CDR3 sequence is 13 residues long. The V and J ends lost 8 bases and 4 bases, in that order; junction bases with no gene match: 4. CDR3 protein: CASWAGGYNEQFF. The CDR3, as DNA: TGTGCCAGCTGGGCGGGGGGTTACAATGAGCAGTTCTTC.

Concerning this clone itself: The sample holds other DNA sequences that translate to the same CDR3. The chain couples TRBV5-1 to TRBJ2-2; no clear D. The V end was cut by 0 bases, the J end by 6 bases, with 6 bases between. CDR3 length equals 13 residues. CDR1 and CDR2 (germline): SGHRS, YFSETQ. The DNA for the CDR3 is TGCGCCAGCAGCTTGGCCGGCCCCGGGGAGCTGTTTTTT. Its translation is CASSLAGPGELFF.

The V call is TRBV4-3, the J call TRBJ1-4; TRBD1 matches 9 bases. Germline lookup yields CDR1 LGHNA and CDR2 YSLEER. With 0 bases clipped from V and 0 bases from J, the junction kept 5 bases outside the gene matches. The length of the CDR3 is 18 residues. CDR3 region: CASSQDIQGAATNEKLFF. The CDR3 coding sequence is TGCGCCAGCAGCCAAGATATACAGGGGGCAGCAACTAATGAAAAACTGTTTTTT.

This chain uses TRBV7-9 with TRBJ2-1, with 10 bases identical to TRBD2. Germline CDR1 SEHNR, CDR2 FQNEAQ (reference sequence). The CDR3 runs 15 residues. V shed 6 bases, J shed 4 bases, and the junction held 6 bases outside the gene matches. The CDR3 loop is CASRRAGGLYNEQFF. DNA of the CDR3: TGTGCCAGCAGACGAGCGGGAGGGCTGTACAATGAGCAGTTCTTC.

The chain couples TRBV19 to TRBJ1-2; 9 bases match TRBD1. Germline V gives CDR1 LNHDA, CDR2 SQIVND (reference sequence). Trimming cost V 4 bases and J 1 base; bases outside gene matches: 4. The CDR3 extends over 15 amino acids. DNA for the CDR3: TGTGCCAGTAGTACGACAGGGGGAGATAACTATGGCTACACCTTC. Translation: CASSTTGGDNYGYTF.